The T cell receptor (beta chain) under discussion was sequenced for a study of CD8+ T cells in alopecia areata. Study-wide background: Among treated patients, oral tofacitinib was administered at 5 to 10 mg twice daily. A 6-month off-drug phase came after tofacitinib, which had lasted 6 to 18 months. Study results and limitations: Alopecia totalis/universalis scalp especially showed more expanded CD8+ clones than normal scalp.

The V end lost 5 bases, the J end lost 0 bases, and 4 bases lay between the germline ends. Germline CDR1 KGHSH, CDR2 LQKENI. The CDR3 loop spans 12 amino acids. It was from alopecia areata patients that lesional scalp punch biopsies and peripheral blood were collected. It was cDNA, reverse transcribed from extracted RNA, that served as the sequencing template. Using immunoSEQ multiplex PCR, the repertoire was profiled, and TCRdb retains in-frame clones only, with some absent. Of about 12,000 clones in the sample, about three fifths were seen once. Points on this clone: Its target is not known.

This receptor was obtained from a human donor with alopecia areata. The chain combines TRBV18 with TRBJ1-1; D uncertain. Material for sequencing was skin. The CDR3 DNA is TGTGCCAGCTCAGCAGTGAACACTGAAGCTTTCTTT. Translation: CASSAVNTEAFF.